Presented here are 25 T cell receptor beta chains from one specimen sequenced in a study of OX40 agonist ivuxolimab in advanced cancers. Receptor libraries were prepared by the immunoSEQ multiplex PCR assay. Imported from immuneACCESS, the table was reduced by TCRdb to in-frame sequences with V and J called. These copies leave out some clones; in studies compared against another copy, an unresolved V gene accounts for under half, and the cause of the remainder is not known. Counted in this sample were 40,000 to 45,000 clones; 80% to 90% of them appeared once. The top ten clonotypes cover roughly 2.5% of the sample. The specimen was CD4+ or CD8+ T cells sorted from blood, collected in a trial of the OX40 agonist ivuxolimab. The receptors stem from an adult with an advanced solid tumor such as melanoma, head and neck, liver or kidney cancer.

This chain connects TRBV14 to TRBJ2-2; D remains ambiguous. Germline V gene data show CDR1 as SGHDN and CDR2 as FVKESK. This CDR3 region has 13 residues. V was shortened by 1 base and J by 2 bases, with 2 bases between the two germline ends. The chain's CDR3 is CASSQVNTGELFF. CDR3 nucleotides: TGTGCCAGCAGCCAAGTTAACACCGGGGAGCTGTTTTTT.

The chain carries TRBV5-6 and TRBJ1-6; maybe TRBD1 (5 bases). Trimming cost V 0 bases and J 10 bases, with 11 bases left between them. The CDR3 consists of 14 residues. Germline V gives CDR1 SGHDT, CDR2 YYEEEE. CDR3 in amino acids: CASSLEGLGSPLHF. DNA for the CDR3: TGTGCCAGCAGCTTGGAGGGGTTGGGATCACCCCTCCACTTT.

The V and J genes are TRBV19 and TRBJ1-2; a possible D gene is TRBD1 (5 bases). Looked up from germline, CDR1 is LNHDA and CDR2 is SQIVND (reference sequence). The CDR3 contains 12 residues. Trimming stripped 4 bases from V and 2 bases from J, with 5 bases between. The CDR3 here is CASSRQNYGYTF. The CDR3 bases are TGTGCCAGTAGTAGACAGAACTATGGCTACACCTTC.

The V gene is TRBV7-9, the J gene TRBJ1-1; no firm D call. The CDR3 consists of 14 residues. Deletions cut 11 bases from V and 6 bases from J, with 22 bases between. Germline CDR1 is SEHNR and CDR2 is FQNEAQ (reference sequence). Here the CDR3 reads CAVKVGSAIAEAFF. DNA for the CDR3: TGTGCCGTGAAGGTAGGAAGCGCCATCGCTGAAGCTTTCTTT.

J is TRBJ1-1 and V is TRBV11-3, with D perhaps TRBD1 (5 bases). This CDR3 has 18 amino acids. Looked up from germline, CDR1 is SGHNT and CDR2 is YENEEA. V shed 5 bases and J shed 1 base, with 23 bases lying between them. CDR3: CASSPWAVGGLRNTEAFF. The CDR3 DNA is TGTGCCAGCAGCCCGTGGGCAGTCGGGGGGTTACGGAACACTGAAGCTTTCTTT.

This clone was found once. V gene TRBV7-3 combines with J gene TRBJ1-2, with D tentatively TRBD1 (6 bases). Per germline, CDR1 SGHTA and CDR2 FQGTGA. The CDR3 has 13 residues. V lost 4 bases and J 8 bases, leaving 14 bases between the germline ends. The CDR3: CASSSGAGAGYTF. Here the CDR3 DNA reads TGTGCCAGCAGCTCGGGAGCAGGGGCCGGCTACACCTTC.

J is TRBJ2-4 and V is TRBV19; D uncertain. Germline V gene data show CDR1 as LNHDA and CDR2 as SQIVND (reference sequence). V dropped 3 bases and J dropped 5 bases, with 11 bases sitting between them. This CDR3 is built from 14 residues. CDR3 loop: CASSIGNFENIQYF. CDR3 bases: TGTGCCAGTAGTATTGGTAACTTCGAAAACATTCAGTACTTC.

The chain is built from TRBV19 and TRBJ2-7; 10 nucleotides match TRBD1. The CDR3 sequence is 15 residues long. V shed 6 bases, J shed 2 bases, and the junction held 7 bases outside the gene matches. The germline CDR1 and CDR2 sequences are LNHDA and SQIVND (reference sequence). CDR3: CASRGDRGSTYEQYF. CDR3 coding DNA: TGTGCCAGTAGGGGGGACAGGGGTTCAACCTACGAGCAGTACTTC. Looking up the rest from reference TRBV19 and TRBJ2-7 gives the full variable domain: DGGITQSPKYLFRKEGQNVTLSCEQNLNHDAMYWYRQDPGQGLRLIYYSQIVNDFQKGDIAEGYSVSREKKESFPLTVTSAQKNPTAFYLCASRGDRGSTYEQYFGPGTRLTVT.

The V and J genes are TRBV13 and TRBJ1-2, with no clear D. V dropped 2 bases and J dropped 4 bases, with 5 bases sitting between them. This CDR3 spans 12 amino acids. Germline-derived CDR1 and CDR2 are PRHDT and FYEKMQ (reference sequence). The CDR3 DNA sequence: TGTGCCAGCAGCTTAAAATCCTATGGCTACACCTTC. It yields the protein CASSLKSYGYTF.

The chain joins TRBV6-1 to TRBJ2-4; the D is unclear. V lost 7 bases and J 6 bases, leaving 13 bases between the germline ends. This CDR3 spans 13 amino acids. Germline assignment: CDR1 MNHNS and CDR2 SASEGT. The CDR3 here is CASKFLGGNIQYF. CDR3 coding DNA: TGTGCCAGCAAGTTCTTGGGTGGAAACATTCAGTACTTC.

This chain joins TRBV10-3 and TRBJ1-5, with D possibly being TRBD1 (5 bases). Germline CDR1 reads ENHRY; CDR2 reads SYGVKD. The CDR3 runs to 13 residues. V gave up 7 bases and J gave up 5 bases, with 12 bases separating them. CDR3 bases: TGTGCCATCAATGAACGGGACGATCAGCCCCAGCATTTT. Protein sequence: CAINERDDQPQHF.

The DNA of the CDR3 is TGTGCCAGCAGCAATGGACTAGCGGAAAACATTCAGTACTTC. Protein product: CASSNGLAENIQYF. The J gene is TRBJ2-4, the V gene TRBV21-1; the listed D gene, TRBD2, was not tested against the DNA. TRBV21-1 is a pseudogene segment. This CDR3 comprises 14 residues.

CDR3 sequence reads: CASSSQGQGFTDTQYF. The CDR3 DNA sequence: TGTGCCAGCAGCTCGCAGGGACAGGGGTTCACAGATACGCAGTATTTT. The chain couples TRBV7-2 to TRBJ2-3, with 10 bases aligning to TRBD1. Looked up from germline, CDR1 is SGHTA and CDR2 is FQGNSA. The CDR3 is 16 amino acids. The V segment lost 4 bases and the J segment 2 bases; nucleotides outside the gene matches: 6. The entire variable domain, with the rest obtained from reference TRBV7-2 and TRBJ2-3, is as follows: GAGVSQSPSNKVTEKGKDVELRCDPISGHTALYWYRQSLGQGLEFLIYFQGNSAPDKSGLPSDRFSAERTGGSVSTLTIQRTQQEDSAVYLCASSSQGQGFTDTQYFGPGTRLTVL.

The rearrangement joins TRBV7-9 to TRBJ2-7; the D gene is possibly TRBD1 (6 bases). Germline V lookup: CDR1 SEHNR, CDR2 FQNEAQ (reference sequence). The CDR3 is made up of 13 amino acids. V lost 5 bases and J 3 bases, leaving 11 bases between the germline ends. Here the CDR3 DNA reads TGTGCCAGCAGCGTCGACAGGAACTACGAGCAGTACGTC. Its protein product is CASSVDRNYEQYV.

The genes are TRBV18 and TRBJ1-5, with D tentatively TRBD1 (6 bases). The V end lost 3 bases, the J end lost 0 bases, and 18 bases lay between the germline ends. CDR1 and CDR2 from the germline V gene are KGHSH and LQKENI. The CDR3 loop spans 18 amino acids. This chain's CDR3 is CASSPANTGLDSNQPQHF. The CDR3 DNA reads TGTGCCAGCTCACCTGCGAATACAGGGCTTGATAGCAATCAGCCCCAGCATTTT.

The chain has TRBV5-1 and TRBJ2-1; TRBD2 matches 11 bases. The CDR3 is 15 amino acids. The ends lost 4 bases at V and 5 bases at J; junction bases unmatched: 5. CDR1 SGHRS and CDR2 YFSETQ come from the germline V gene. This CDR3 is CASSLVAGGDNEQFF. CDR3 coding DNA: TGCGCCAGCAGCCTCGTAGCGGGAGGGGACAATGAGCAGTTCTTC.

The J gene is TRBJ1-1, the V gene TRBV9; maybe TRBD1 (5 bases). The germline CDR1 and CDR2 sequences are SGDLS and YYNGEE. The CDR3 has 13 residues. Trimming removed 4 bases at V and 0 bases at J, with 7 bases between. The CDR3 here is CASSRQLNTEAFF. In DNA, the CDR3 is TGTGCCAGCAGCCGACAGCTGAACACTGAAGCTTTCTTT. Full variable domain (rest looked up from reference TRBV9 and TRBJ1-1): DSGVTQTPKHLITATGQRVTLRCSPRSGDLSVYWYQQSLDQGLQFLIQYYNGEERAKGNILERFSAQQFPDLHSELNLSSLELGDSALYFCASSRQLNTEAFFGQGTRLTVV.

The CDR3 DNA reads TGTGCCACCAGCAGAGAGGGCGGAGGCTGGACAGGGGAGAACACTGAAGCTTTCTTT. It encodes CATSREGGGWTGENTEAFF. This chain links TRBV15 with TRBJ1-1; 9 bases align to TRBD1. This CDR3 has 19 amino acids. Germline V gene data show CDR1 as LNHNV and CDR2 as YYDKDF (reference sequence). J was trimmed by 1 base and V by 0 bases; bases with no gene match: 12.

The J gene is TRBJ2-5, the V gene TRBV19; TRBD1 aligns across 8 bases. The J call may be faulty, since TRBJ2-7 better matches the DNA end. The germline V gene encodes CDR1 LNHDA and CDR2 SQIVND (reference sequence). The CDR3 totals 13 residues. The CDR3 coding sequence is TGTGCCAGTAGGCAACAGGGGGTCCTCGAGCAGTACTTC. Translation: CASRQQGVLEQYF.

V usage is TRBV5-1 and J usage is TRBJ2-1; 10 positions agree with TRBD2. Germline V gene data show CDR1 as SGHRS and CDR2 as YFSETQ. V gave up 0 bases and J gave up 8 bases; unmatched junction bases: 8. This CDR3 has 16 residues. The CDR3 nucleotides read TGCGCCAGCAGCTTGGAATCGCTAGCGGGAGTTTATGAGCAGTTCTTC. Translation gives CASSLESLAGVYEQFF.

V usage is TRBV5-1 and J usage is TRBJ2-5; no clear D gene. The DNA end favors TRBJ2-7, so the J call may be wrong. This CDR3 is built from 14 residues. The germline gives CDR1 SGHRS, CDR2 YFSETQ. The CDR3 DNA is TGCGCCAGCAGCTTGTCCCGGCCACCATACGAGCAGTACTTC. Amino acids: CASSLSRPPYEQYF.

V usage is TRBV7-9 and J usage is TRBJ1-2; D unresolved. Germline assignment: CDR1 SEHNR and CDR2 FQNEAQ (reference sequence). V was pared by 2 bases and J by 4 bases, with 8 bases between. This CDR3 has 13 residues. The CDR3 sequence: CASSLFPTYGYTF. CDR3 DNA sequence: TGTGCCAGCAGCTTATTCCCGACCTATGGCTACACCTTC.

The chain is built from TRBV7-9 and TRBJ1-2; no firm D call. The CDR3 sequence is 12 residues long. In germline, CDR1 is SEHNR, CDR2 FQNEAQ (reference sequence). V dropped 1 base and J dropped 7 bases, with 7 bases sitting between them. As DNA, the CDR3 is TGTGCCAGCAGCTTAGTATCTGGTGGCTACACCTTC. Translation: CASSLVSGGYTF.

The chain combines TRBV5-1 with TRBJ2-4, with 8 bases fitting TRBD1. The V and J ends lost 4 bases and 5 bases, in that order; junction bases with no gene match: 5. Per the germline V gene, CDR1 is SGHRS and CDR2 is YFSETQ. CDR3 size: 14 residues. CDR3 sequence reads: CASSPGQVENIQYF. Here the CDR3 DNA reads TGCGCCAGCAGCCCGGGACAGGTAGAAAACATTCAGTACTTC.

Details on this clone: With a much larger clone just one base away, this may be a read error. Other DNA sequences in this specimen translate into the identical CDR3. The chain uses TRBV9 and TRBJ2-2; no definite D call. The CDR3 loop spans 14 amino acids. CDR1 is SGDLS and CDR2 is YYNGEE in the germline V gene. V lost 0 bases to trimming and J lost 0 bases, with 3 bases between them. As DNA, the CDR3 is TGTGCCAGCAGCGTAGGCCCGAACACCGGGGAGCTGTTTTTT. Its translation: CASSVGPNTGELFF.